The 5 T cell receptor beta chains below come from one sample, sequenced in a study of T cell responses to AZD1222 COVID-19 vaccine. Sequencing used immunoSEQ multiplex PCR; TCRdb keeps in-frame clones, though not all of them. The sample has approximately 90,000 clones, about 86% seen once. Sequencing used peripheral blood, obtained on day 0 of AZD1222 vaccination. The receptors shown here come from an adult in good health.

V is TRBV7-2 and J is TRBJ2-1; D perhaps matches TRBD2 (5 bases). CDR1 is SGHTA, CDR2 FQGNSA, per germline. The CDR3 has 14 residues. Trimming shortened V by 5 bases and J by 2 bases, and 10 bases separated the two germline ends. The CDR3: CASSPKGAYNEQFF. In nucleotides, the CDR3 is TGTGCCAGCAGCCCCAAGGGAGCCTACAATGAGCAGTTCTTC.

A word on this clone: The sample holds other DNA sequences that translate to the same CDR3. J is TRBJ2-3 and V is TRBV3-1 (or the pseudogene TRBV3-2); TRBD2 might be the D (5 bases). Trimming stripped 4 bases from V and 3 bases from J, with 11 bases between. The germline CDR1 and CDR2 sequences are LGHDT and YNNKEL (reference sequence). The CDR3 runs 14 residues. The CDR3 bases are TGTGCCAGCAGCCGCGGACTGGTGACAGATACGCAGTATTTT. Protein: CASSRGLVTDTQYF.

The rearrangement links TRBV18 to TRBJ2-7; no clear D. V gave up 2 bases and J gave up 2 bases, with 13 bases separating them. Germline V gene data show CDR1 as KGHSH and CDR2 as LQKENI. There are 15 residues in the CDR3. CDR3 sequence (DNA): TGTGCCAGCTCACCAAGTCGGCAGTCCCCCTACGAGCAGTACTTC. Translation: CASSPSRQSPYEQYF.

This chain joins TRBV11-2 and TRBJ2-6; 8 nucleotides agree with TRBD1. CDR1 is SGHAT, CDR2 FQNNGV, per germline. This CDR3 spans 14 amino acids. The V gene end was trimmed by 5 bases and the J gene end by 11 bases; junction bases not matched to a gene: 8. The CDR3 nucleotides are TGTGCCAGCAGCCGTACAGGGGGTGGCGACGTCCTGACTTTC. Protein sequence: CASSRTGGGDVLTF.

This chain connects TRBV19 to TRBJ1-2, with TRBD1 matching 9 bases. J was trimmed by 4 bases and V by 7 bases; bases with no gene match: 7. The CDR3 has 14 amino acids. Per germline, CDR1 LNHDA and CDR2 SQIVND (reference sequence). CDR3 sequence reads: CASNLGQGSYGYTF. Here the CDR3 DNA reads TGTGCCAGTAACCTGGGACAGGGTAGCTATGGCTACACCTTC.